Listed here is a single TCR beta chain. Per the original methods: Reference gene primer amplification gave nucleated cell count estimates. TCRdb's copy holds only in-frame clones and misses some; the assay was immunoSEQ multiplex PCR. The V and J calls and clone size were taken over from that table, and D and trimming were inferred from the DNA. The repertoire includes fewer than 250,000 clones, around nine tenths of them detected once, and roughly 3% sits in the top ten. These data are taken from a study of blood T cell repertoires in COVID-19. Study-level background: The United States, Italy and Spain supplied acute and convalescent COVID-19 samples. T cells, B-cell-depleted T cells, or PBMCs supplied cDNA or gDNA.

This CDR3 spans 14 amino acids. CDR1 SGHTA and CDR2 FQGNSA come from the germline V gene. J gave up 4 bases and V 3 bases, and 1 base lay outside the gene matches. The genes are TRBV7-2 and TRBJ1-4; 8 bases align to TRBD1. This clonotype originated in a man in his 60s with acute or convalescent COVID-19. The sample consisted of peripheral blood. DNA of the CDR3: TGTGCCAGCAGCTTGGACAGGGTTAATGAAAAACTGTTTTTT. This gives the protein CASSLDRVNEKLFF.